Listed below are T cell receptor beta chains from one sample, sequenced in a study of blood T cells in healthy people across ages. A single record per CDR3 protein comes from TCRdb applying MiXCR to the 5' RACE reads. Altogether over 1,200,000 distinct CDR3 sequences are present, 59% being singletons, with the ten largest covering over 5.5%. The source material was blood. All receptors come from a man between 18 and 29 years old in good health. CDR3s include the opening cysteine and the closing phenylalanine or tryptophan. The order of the fields is D gene, clone size, V gene, J gene, CDR3 DNA, CDR3 protein. A D gene is named only where the DNA matches it firmly. Not every row has a clone size; where given, it reads once, few, many or a size class.

>TRBD1|few|TRBV29-1|TRBJ2-7
TGCAGCGTCGGGACAGGGTTGATCGAGCAGTACTTC
CSVGTGLIEQYF
>.|once|TRBV18|TRBJ1-4
TGTGCCAGCTCACCGTCACTCCAGACTAATGAAAAACTGTTTTTT
CASSPSLQTNEKLFF
>.|.|TRBV29-1|TRBJ2-1
TGCAGCGGGCTAGCGTACTACAATGAGCAGTTCTTC
CSGLAYYNEQFF
>.|.|TRBV6-1|TRBJ1-2
TGTGCCAGCAGTGAAAACCTTTGGGCTAACTATGGCTACACCTTC
CASSENLWANYGYTF
>.|.|TRBV4-1|TRBJ2-1
TGCGCCAGCAGCCAGCTCGTGCCGTACTCCTACAATGAGCAGTTCTTC
CASSQLVPYSYNEQFF
>.|.|TRBV9|TRBJ2-7
TGTGCCAGCAGCGTAGTTGGGGGGGCCCACGAGCAGTACTTC
CASSVVGGAHEQYF
>.|.|TRBV7-9|TRBJ2-3
TGTGCCAGCAGCCCCACCGACATTACAGATACGCAGTATTTT
CASSPTDITDTQYF
>TRBD2|few|TRBV28|TRBJ2-5
TGTGCCAGCAGTACCCGACTAGCGGGAGTAGAGACCCAGTACTTC
CASSTRLAGVETQYF
>.|.|TRBV6-5|TRBJ2-7
TGTGCCAGCAGTTACTCTCCAAGACAGAGCTCCTACGAGCAGTACTTC
CASSYSPRQSSYEQYF
>.|.|TRBV7-2|TRBJ2-7
TGTGCCAGCAGCTTAATAGGGCAGGGTAACTACGAGCAGTACTTC
CASSLIGQGNYEQYF
>.|.|TRBV28|TRBJ2-1
TGTGCCAGCAGTCCCAGTAGAGGGGGCTACAATGAGCAGTTCTTC
CASSPSRGGYNEQFF
>TRBD1|.|TRBV29-1|TRBJ1-4
TGCAGCGCCAGACAGGGTTGGGAAAAACTGTTTTTT
CSARQGWEKLFF
>.|few|TRBV7-2|TRBJ1-2
TGTGCCAGCAGCCCCGGGGAGGCCTATGGCTACACCTTC
CASSPGEAYGYTF
>.|.|TRBV6-1|TRBJ1-3
TGTGCCAGCAGTGAAGCGCTAGGGTCCGTCTCTGGAAACGCCATATATTTT
CASSEALGSVSGNAIYF
>TRBD2|.|TRBV4-1|TRBJ2-1
TGCGCCAGCACCTCAGGCCCCACCAGGACTAGCTGGAATGAGCAGTTCTTC
CASTSGPTRTSWNEQFF
>TRBD1|.|TRBV27|TRBJ2-5
TGTGCCAGCAGATTAGAGGGGGCGGCAGAGACCCAGTACTTC
CASRLEGAAETQYF
>.|.|TRBV29-1|TRBJ2-1
TGCAGCGTTGAAGATCCAACGGGAACCTACAATGAGCAGTTCTTC
CSVEDPTGTYNEQFF
>TRBD1|.|TRBV28|TRBJ2-4
TGTGCCAGCAGTCTCGCCGGGACAGGGCGGAACATTCAGTACTTC
CASSLAGTGRNIQYF
>.|.|TRBV20-1|TRBJ1-2
TGCAGTGCTAGAGTCGGGGGCTACACCTTC
CSARVGGYTF
>.|.|TRBV4-3|TRBJ1-2
TGCGCCAGCAGCGGTACAGGGATGCTCGGTGGCTACACCTTC
CASSGTGMLGGYTF
>.|once|TRBV13|TRBJ2-7
TGTGCCAGCAGCTTGAGGACTTTAAGGGAGAACGAGCAGTACTTC
CASSLRTLRENEQYF
>.|.|TRBV9|TRBJ2-5
TGTGCCGGCAGCGTAGCCCAGGGAAATATACAGACCCAGTACTTC
CAGSVAQGNIQTQYF
>.|.|TRBV10-3|TRBJ2-1
TGTGCCATCAGTGAGGCCCGGACAGTCTGGAAAGGGCCCAGCTCCTACAATGAGCAGTTCTTC
CAISEARTVWKGPSSYNEQFF
>TRBD1|.|TRBV20-1|TRBJ2-7
TGCAGTGCCTCAACCGGGACAGGGGTATGCGAGCAGTACTTC
CSASTGTGVCEQYF
>.|.|TRBV7-9|TRBJ1-5
TGTGCCAGCAGCTTATCCCGAGGGGATAGCAATCAGCCCCAGCATTTT
CASSLSRGDSNQPQHF
>.|.|TRBV12-3/TRBV12-4|TRBJ2-7
TGTGCCAGCAGTTTTCAGGGGTTTAACTCCTACGAGCAGTACTTC
CASSFQGFNSYEQYF
>TRBD2|.|TRBV7-2|TRBJ2-5
TGTGCCAGCAGCGCACTGGGACTAGCGGGGGCACTCCAAGAGACCCAGTACTTC
CASSALGLAGALQETQYF
>TRBD2|few|TRBV29-1|TRBJ2-3
TGCAGCGTTGCCGGCGGGGGAAGAGATACGCAGTATTTT
CSVAGGGRDTQYF
>.|few|TRBV6-2/TRBV6-3|TRBJ2-1
TGTGCCAGCAGCCACGTACTCGCGGCCAAATACAATGAGCAGTTCTTC
CASSHVLAAKYNEQFF
>TRBD1|.|TRBV6-5|TRBJ2-1
TGTGTCAGCAGAGGCACAGGGGAGTCGGATGAGCAGTTCTTC
CVSRGTGESDEQFF
>.|.|TRBV3-1|TRBJ2-7
TGTGCCAGCAGCCAAGATTGGCGGACAGTCTACGAGCAGTACTTC
CASSQDWRTVYEQYF
>TRBD1|.|TRBV4-1|TRBJ2-2
TGCGCCAGCAGCCGACCCGGGACAGGGACCGGGGAGCTGTTTTTT
CASSRPGTGTGELFF
>.|few|TRBV18|TRBJ1-1
TGTGCCAGCTCAGGCCCGAACACTGAAGCTTTCTTT
CASSGPNTEAFF
>.|.|TRBV3-1|TRBJ2-2
TGTGCCAGCAGCCATCTGGACCTTAGGTCCGGGGAGCTGTTTTTT
CASSHLDLRSGELFF
>.|once|TRBV27|TRBJ2-3
TGTGCCAGCAGACCCGATCAACACCGCTCCACAGATACGCAGTATTTT
CASRPDQHRSTDTQYF
>TRBD1|.|TRBV5-5|TRBJ1-2
TGTGCCAGCAGCTCAGGGGGCCTGAGAACTAACTATGGCTACACCTTC
CASSSGGLRTNYGYTF
>.|.|TRBV20-1|TRBJ1-2
TGCAGTGCTAGAGGCCCGGGGGGAGAAGACTATGGCTACACCTTC
CSARGPGGEDYGYTF
>.|.|TRBV24-1|TRBJ2-7
TGTGCCACCAGTGATAAGGGATACGAGCAGTACTTC
CATSDKGYEQYF
>TRBD1|.|TRBV7-2|TRBJ2-7
TGTGCCAGCAGACACGGACAGGGCAGCTACGAGCAGTACTTC
CASRHGQGSYEQYF
>TRBD1|.|TRBV24-1|TRBJ1-2
TGTGCCACCAGTGTAGGGGGCCGAGGCTACACCTTC
CATSVGGRGYTF
>TRBD2|.|TRBV6-5|TRBJ2-7
TGTGCCAGCAGTTATCGGGGGGTCTACGAGCAGTACTTC
CASSYRGVYEQYF
>TRBD1|.|TRBV27|TRBJ2-4
TGTGCCAGCAAAAAACGGACAGGCACACTGGACAAAAACATTCAGTACTTC
CASKKRTGTLDKNIQYF
>TRBD2|once|TRBV6-2/TRBV6-3|TRBJ2-5
TGTGCCAGCAGTTACCTCCCCAGACTAGCGGGACAAGAGACCCAGTACTTC
CASSYLPRLAGQETQYF
>.|medium-sized|TRBV20-1|TRBJ2-7
TGCAGTGCTAGAGATCGGCACGACTACGAGCAGTACTTC
CSARDRHDYEQYF
>.|.|TRBV12-3/TRBV12-4|TRBJ1-4
TGTGCCAGCAGCCCACCCCGAGCAACTAATGAAAAACTGTTTTTT
CASSPPRATNEKLFF
>TRBD1|many|TRBV6-1|TRBJ1-1
TGTGCCAGCAGGGTCTTGACAGGGGGGTTGACTGAAGCTTTCTTT
CASRVLTGGLTEAFF
>TRBD1|.|TRBV7-2|TRBJ2-7
TGTGCCAGCAGCTACCGGACAGGGCGGTTAGTCTACGAGCAGTACTTC
CASSYRTGRLVYEQYF
>TRBD1|.|TRBV7-2|TRBJ1-2
TGTGCCAGCAGTCTAGATTTGACAGGGTTTTATGGCTACACCTTC
CASSLDLTGFYGYTF
>TRBD2|few|TRBV20-1|TRBJ2-4
TGCAGTGCTAGAGATCTAGCGGGTAACATTCAGTACTTC
CSARDLAGNIQYF
>TRBD2|.|TRBV29-1|TRBJ2-7
TGCAGCGTTGAGTTCGGACTAGCGGGAGTCGAGCAGTACTTC
CSVEFGLAGVEQYF
>TRBD2|few|TRBV7-9|TRBJ2-3
TGTGCCAGCAGCTTAGATTCGGCGGGGGGACTAGATACGCAGTATTTT
CASSLDSAGGLDTQYF
>TRBD2|.|TRBV12-3/TRBV12-4|TRBJ2-5
TGTGCCAGCAGTCCTGCCAGCGGGGTATGGGAGACCCAGTACTTC
CASSPASGVWETQYF
>TRBD2|.|TRBV7-2|TRBJ2-2
TGTGCCAGCAGCTGGGCCCCTGGACTAGCGGGGGGGCAAGGGGAGCTGTTTTTT
CASSWAPGLAGGQGELFF
>TRBD1|few|TRBV5-1|TRBJ2-5
TGCGCCAGCAGCTTGGGACAGGGTGATGAGACCCAGTACTTC
CASSLGQGDETQYF
>.|.|TRBV7-2|TRBJ1-5
TGTGCCAGCAGACCTAACTTGGGACTCCCGTCTGGTCAGCCCCAGCATTTT
CASRPNLGLPSGQPQHF
>TRBD2|.|TRBV20-1|TRBJ2-1
TGCAGTGTGACTCTTAGGGGGACTAGCGGATACAATGAGCAGTTCTTC
CSVTLRGTSGYNEQFF
>TRBD2|.|TRBV7-9|TRBJ2-7
TGTGCCAGCAGTCTACTAGCGGGGTGGCAGTACTTC
CASSLLAGWQYF